The present TCR beta chain was sequenced within a study of identical twins. TCRdb used MiXCR to reprocess the 5' RACE reads, holding one entry per CDR3 protein. Of about 530,000 distinct CDR3 sequences in the sample, 20% to 25% were seen once. V was shortened by 1 base and J by 6 bases, with 11 bases between the two germline ends. Germline V lookup: CDR1 MGHDK, CDR2 SYGVNS. CDR3 length: 14 amino acids. Another study also made use of these data, one on yellow fever vaccine responses in identical twins.

V gene TRBV25-1 combines with J gene TRBJ2-3; no reliable D call. The sequencing input was CD4+ T cells sorted from blood. This clonotype originated in a woman between 18 and 29 years old in good health. The CDR3 nucleotides are TGTGCCAGCAGTGAATCCAATCCCTTGGATACGCAGTATTTT. Protein: CASSESNPLDTQYF.